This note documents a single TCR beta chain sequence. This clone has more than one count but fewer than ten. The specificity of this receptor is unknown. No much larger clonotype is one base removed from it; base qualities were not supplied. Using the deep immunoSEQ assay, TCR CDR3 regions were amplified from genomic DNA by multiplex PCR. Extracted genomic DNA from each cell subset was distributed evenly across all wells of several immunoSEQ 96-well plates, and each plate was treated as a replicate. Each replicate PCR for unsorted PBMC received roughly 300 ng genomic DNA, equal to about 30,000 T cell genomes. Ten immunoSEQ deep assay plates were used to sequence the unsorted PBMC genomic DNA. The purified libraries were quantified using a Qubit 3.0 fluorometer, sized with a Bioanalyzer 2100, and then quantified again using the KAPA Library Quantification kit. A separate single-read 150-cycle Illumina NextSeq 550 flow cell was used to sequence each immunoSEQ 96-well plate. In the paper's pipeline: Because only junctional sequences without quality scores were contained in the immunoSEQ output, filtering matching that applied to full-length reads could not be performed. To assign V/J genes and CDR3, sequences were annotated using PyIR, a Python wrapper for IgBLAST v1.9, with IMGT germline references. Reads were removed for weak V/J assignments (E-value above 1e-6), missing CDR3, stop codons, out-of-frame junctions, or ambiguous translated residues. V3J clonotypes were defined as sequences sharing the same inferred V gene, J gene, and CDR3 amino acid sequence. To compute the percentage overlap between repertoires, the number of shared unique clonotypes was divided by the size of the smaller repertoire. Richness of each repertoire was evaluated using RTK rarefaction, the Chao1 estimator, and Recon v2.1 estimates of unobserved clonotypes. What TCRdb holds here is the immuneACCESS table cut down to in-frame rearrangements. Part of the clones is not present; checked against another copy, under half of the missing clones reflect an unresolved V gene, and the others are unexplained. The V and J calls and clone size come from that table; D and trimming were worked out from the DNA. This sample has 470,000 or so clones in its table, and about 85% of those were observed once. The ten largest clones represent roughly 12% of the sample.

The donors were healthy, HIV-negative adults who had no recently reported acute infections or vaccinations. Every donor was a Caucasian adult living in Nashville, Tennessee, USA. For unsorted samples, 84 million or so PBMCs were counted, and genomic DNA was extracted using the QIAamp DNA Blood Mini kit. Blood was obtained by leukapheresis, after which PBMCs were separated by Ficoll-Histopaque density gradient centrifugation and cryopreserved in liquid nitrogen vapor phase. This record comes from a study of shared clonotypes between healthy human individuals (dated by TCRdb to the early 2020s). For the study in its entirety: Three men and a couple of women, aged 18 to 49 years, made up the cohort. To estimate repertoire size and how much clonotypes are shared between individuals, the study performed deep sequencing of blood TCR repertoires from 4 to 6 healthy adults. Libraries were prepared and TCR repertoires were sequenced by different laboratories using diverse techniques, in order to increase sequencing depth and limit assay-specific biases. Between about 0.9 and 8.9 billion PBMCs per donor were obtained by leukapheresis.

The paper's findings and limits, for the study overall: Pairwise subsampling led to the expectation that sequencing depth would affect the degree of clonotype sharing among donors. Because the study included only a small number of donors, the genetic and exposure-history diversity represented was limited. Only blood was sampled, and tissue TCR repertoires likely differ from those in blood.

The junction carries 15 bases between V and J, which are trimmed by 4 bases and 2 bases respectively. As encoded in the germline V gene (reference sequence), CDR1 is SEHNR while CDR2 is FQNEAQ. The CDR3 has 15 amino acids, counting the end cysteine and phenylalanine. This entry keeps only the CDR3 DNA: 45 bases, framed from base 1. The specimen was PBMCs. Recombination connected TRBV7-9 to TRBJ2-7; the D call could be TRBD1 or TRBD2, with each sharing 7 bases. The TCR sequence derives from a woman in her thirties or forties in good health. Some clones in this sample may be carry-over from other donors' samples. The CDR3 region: CASSWEGAGTYEQYF. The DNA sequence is TGTGCCAGCAGCTGGGAGGGGGCCGGAACCTACGAGCAGTACTTC.